The 11 T cell receptor beta chains given below trace back to one sample, sequenced in a study of blood T cell repertoires in COVID-19. Using immunoSEQ multiplex PCR, the repertoire was profiled, and TCRdb retains in-frame clones only, with some absent. The table includes 150,000 to 200,000 clones, around four fifths detected once. The sequencing input was peripheral blood. All receptors derive from a woman over 75 with active or convalescent COVID-19.

This clone has more than one count but fewer than ten. The gene calls are TRBV5-8 and TRBJ1-2, with 8 positions matching TRBD1. Germline V gene sequence: CDR1 SGHTS, CDR2 YDEGEE. CDR3 length: 16 amino acids. J was trimmed by 5 bases and V by 0 bases; bases with no gene match: 9. The CDR3 spells CASSLEGDRTSYGYTF. The CDR3 DNA sequence: TGTGCCAGCAGCTTGGAGGGGGACAGGACTTCATATGGCTACACCTTC.

This clone appeared once. J is TRBJ1-6 and V is TRBV20-1; D gene ambiguous. Trimming removed 3 bases at V and 6 bases at J, with 9 bases between. This CDR3 contains 13 residues. Per the germline V gene, CDR1 is DFQATT and CDR2 is SNEGSKA (reference sequence). The DNA for the CDR3 is TGCAGTGCTAGTCGTCAGTCTAATTCACCCCTCCACTTT. This encodes CSASRQSNSPLHF.

V is TRBV15 and J is TRBJ2-5; D is unclear. This CDR3 region has 15 residues. The V end lost 0 bases, the J end lost 2 bases, and 10 bases lay between the germline ends. The V gene's germline CDR1 is LNHNV and CDR2 YYDKDF (reference sequence). The CDR3 DNA sequence: TGTGCCACCAGCAGAGATCGGCCAGGTCAAGAGACCCAGTACTTC. Protein: CATSRDRPGQETQYF.

CDR3 bases: TGTGCCAGCAGCGGAGACCGGGACAGTGCAACTAATGAAAAACTGTTTTTT. It codes for CASSGDRDSATNEKLFF. This rearrangement joins TRBV9 to TRBJ1-4; 7 bases align to TRBD1. This CDR3 has 17 residues. Per germline, CDR1 SGDLS and CDR2 YYNGEE. V trimming: 3 bases; J trimming: 0 bases; junction bases outside the gene matches: 8. Looking up the rest from reference TRBV9 and TRBJ1-4 gives the full variable domain: DSGVTQTPKHLITATGQRVTLRCSPRSGDLSVYWYQQSLDQGLQFLIQYYNGEERAKGNILERFSAQQFPDLHSELNLSSLELGDSALYFCASSGDRDSATNEKLFFGSGTQLSVL.

The rearrangement joins TRBV10-3 to TRBJ1-6, with 7 nucleotides matching TRBD1. The V gene end was trimmed by 4 bases and the J gene end by 10 bases; junction bases not matched to a gene: 10. Germline CDR1 ENHRY, CDR2 SYGVKD. The CDR3 consists of 15 residues. In DNA, the CDR3 is TGTGCCATCAGTGTAGTGGGACAGCCGGAATCACCCCTCCACTTT. Amino acids: CAISVVGQPESPLHF.

The rearrangement links TRBV11-2 to TRBJ1-1; D gene unclear. In germline, CDR1 is SGHAT, CDR2 FQNNGV. The CDR3 contains 13 residues. Trimming shortened V by 1 base and J by 2 bases, and 5 bases separated the two germline ends. The CDR3 protein is CASSLAVNTEAFF. DNA of the CDR3: TGTGCCAGCAGCTTAGCGGTCAACACTGAAGCTTTCTTT.

This clone turned up a few times. The chain links TRBV7-8 to TRBJ1-1; a weak D match, TRBD1 (5 bases). Germline lookup yields CDR1 SGHVS and CDR2 FQNEAQ. This CDR3 has 14 residues. With 3 bases removed from V and 6 bases from J, the gap between germline ends came to 14 bases. The chain's CDR3 is CASSLAGLGAEAFF. Here the CDR3 DNA reads TGTGCCAGCAGCTTGGCAGGGTTAGGGGCTGAAGCTTTCTTT. Full variable domain (outside the CDR3, taken from reference TRBV7-8 and TRBJ1-1): GAGVSQSPRYKVAKRGQDVALRCDPISGHVSLFWYQQALGQGPEFLTYFQNEAQLDKSGLPSDRFFAERPEGSVSTLKIQRTQQEDSAVYLCASSLAGLGAEAFFGQGTRLTVV.

V gene TRBV6-6 combines with J gene TRBJ2-7; maybe TRBD1 (5 bases). V was cut by 2 bases and J by 2 bases, with 13 bases left in between. Per germline, CDR1 MNHNY and CDR2 SVGAGI (reference sequence). This CDR3 region has 15 residues. CDR3 residues: CASSYDRISTYEQYF. In DNA, the CDR3 is TGTGCCAGCAGTTACGACAGAATTAGCACCTACGAGCAGTACTTC.

With respect to this clone: Compared with germline, one end of the junction differs, possibly owing to a read error. V gene TRBV6-2 or TRBV6-3 combines with J gene TRBJ2-7, with D possibly being TRBD1 (6 bases). Germline loops: CDR1 MNHEY, CDR2 SVGEGT. The CDR3 runs 13 residues. The CDR3 protein is CASSYSQGSEQYF. The CDR3, as DNA: TGTGCCAGCAGCTACTCCCAGGGGAGCGAGCAGTACTTC.

The rearrangement joins TRBV30 to TRBJ2-7, with TRBD1 matching over 7 bases. Trimming took 5 bases from V and 0 from J; bases not matched to a gene: 1. The CDR3 loop spans 12 amino acids. In germline, CDR1 is GTSNPN, CDR2 SVGIG (reference sequence). The CDR3: CAWRDSSYEQYF. CDR3 nucleotides: TGTGCCTGGCGGGACAGCTCCTACGAGCAGTACTTC.

With respect to this clone: The identical CDR3 is also encoded by other nucleotide sequences in the sample. The J gene is TRBJ2-3, the V gene TRBV18; 10 nucleotides line up with TRBD2. The length of the CDR3 is 15 residues. Germline CDR1 KGHSH, CDR2 LQKENI. Trimming took 6 bases from V and 1 from J; bases not matched to a gene: 4. Written as DNA, the CDR3 is TGTGCCAGCTCGCCCCTAGCGGGAGGCACAGATACGCAGTATTTT. It encodes CASSPLAGGTDTQYF. The full variable domain, in which reference TRBV18 and TRBJ2-3 provide the parts outside the CDR3, is NAGVMQNPRHLVRRRGQEARLRCSPMKGHSHVYWYRQLPEEGLKFMVYLQKENIIDESGMPKERFSAEFPKEGPSILRIQQVVRGDSAAYFCASSPLAGGTDTQYFGPGTRLTVL.